Each of the 10 T cell receptor beta chains below was sequenced from the same sample in a study of blood T cell repertoires in COVID-19. Clones were sequenced by immunoSEQ multiplex PCR, and TCRdb holds only the in-frame ones, with some missing. This table holds more than 300,000 clones, 87% found once. The sequencing input was PBMCs or T cells enriched from blood (not recorded which). All receptors come from a woman younger than 45 who had recovered from COVID-19.

This clone was observed a single time. The chain couples TRBV9 to TRBJ1-4; weak D call: TRBD1 (5 bases). Trimming removed 3 bases from V and 2 bases from J, with 14 bases in between. Per the germline V gene, CDR1 is SGDLS and CDR2 is YYNGEE. The CDR3 runs to 16 residues. In DNA, the CDR3 is TGTGCCAGCAGCGCTGGGGGGAGAATTACTAATGAAAAACTGTTTTTT. Translated: CASSAGGRITNEKLFF. Complete variable domain (other parts from reference TRBV9 and TRBJ1-4): DSGVTQTPKHLITATGQRVTLRCSPRSGDLSVYWYQQSLDQGLQFLIQYYNGEERAKGNILERFSAQQFPDLHSELNLSSLELGDSALYFCASSAGGRITNEKLFFGSGTQLSVL.

V is TRBV7-3 and J is TRBJ2-1; maybe TRBD2 (6 bases). Germline values: CDR1 SGHTA, CDR2 FQGTGA. This CDR3 has 15 amino acids. V gave up 5 bases and J gave up 0 bases, with 11 bases separating them. In DNA form, the CDR3 reads TGTGCCAGCAGCCCGGCGGGGCGCTCCTACAATGAGCAGTTCTTC. Residues: CASSPAGRSYNEQFF.

The chain joins TRBV20-1 to TRBJ2-5; a weak D match, TRBD2 (5 bases). Germline V gives CDR1 DFQATT, CDR2 SNEGSKA (reference sequence). This CDR3 has 11 residues. The CDR3: CSPGSQETQYF. For the CDR3, the DNA is TGCAGCCCGGGGAGTCAAGAGACCCAGTACTTC.

This chain links TRBV9 with TRBJ1-3; 10 nucleotides agree with TRBD1. V dropped 3 bases and J dropped 3; count of bases not matched to a gene: 3. CDR3 size: 15 residues. Germline V gene lookup returns CDR1 SGDLS and CDR2 YYNGEE. The chain's CDR3 is CASSAGTGVGNTIYF. In DNA, the CDR3 is TGTGCCAGCAGCGCCGGGACAGGGGTTGGAAACACCATATATTTT.

This sequence joins TRBV7-9 and TRBJ1-2; 9 bases match TRBD1. The CDR3 loop spans 13 amino acids. Germline values: CDR1 SEHNR, CDR2 FQNEAQ (reference sequence). With 5 bases clipped from V and 8 bases from J, the junction kept 6 bases outside the gene matches. Here the CDR3 reads CASSPRQGEGYTF. CDR3 nucleotide sequence: TGTGCCAGCAGCCCCCGACAGGGGGAAGGCTACACCTTC.

As for this clone: Within the sample, other DNA sequences also encode this same CDR3. The J gene is TRBJ1-5, the V gene TRBV4-1; D not resolved. From germline, CDR1 is MGHRA and CDR2 YSYEKL. The V end lost 1 base, the J end lost 4 bases, and 5 bases lay between the germline ends. The CDR3 extends over 13 amino acids. The CDR3, as DNA: TGCGCCAGCAGCCAAGTAGTAAATCAGCCCCAGCATTTT. Its translation: CASSQVVNQPQHF.

The chain links TRBV29-1 to TRBJ2-1; 10 bases fit TRBD1. The CDR3 has 14 residues. V lost 4 bases and J lost 8; bases outside the gene matches: 8. Germline loops: CDR1 SQVTM, CDR2 ANQGSEA. In DNA, the CDR3 is TGCAGCGTTGGGGTGGGACAGGGGACTCATGAGCAGTTCTTC. As protein: CSVGVGQGTHEQFF.

V gene TRBV19 combines with J gene TRBJ1-2, with a possible D match to TRBD1 (6 bases). Germline V gives CDR1 LNHDA, CDR2 SQIVND (reference sequence). The CDR3 is 16 amino acids. V lost 1 base to trimming and J lost 4 bases, with 16 bases between them. CDR3 nucleotides: TGTGCCAGTAGTATAGGTTTCCCGGGACAAACCTATGGCTACACCTTC. Translated: CASSIGFPGQTYGYTF.

This clone was found once. V is TRBV6-4 and J is TRBJ2-2; D possibly corresponds to TRBD1 (6 bases). CDR1 and CDR2 from the germline V gene are MRHNA and SNTAGT. This CDR3 has 15 residues. Trimming pared 6 bases from V and 7 bases from J, leaving 18 bases between. The CDR3 region is CASRKAGTSVGELFF. CDR3 DNA sequence: TGTGCCAGCAGAAAAGCCGGGACAAGCGTCGGGGAGCTGTTTTTT.

The sample holds one count of this clone. V and J are TRBV5-4 and TRBJ1-5, with TRBD1 as a possible D gene (5 bases). This CDR3 comprises 14 residues. With 2 bases removed from V and 3 bases from J, the gap between germline ends came to 9 bases. Germline V gives CDR1 SGHNT, CDR2 YYREEE (reference sequence). This CDR3 reads CASSFGGTNQPQHF. The DNA of the CDR3 is TGTGCCAGCAGCTTCGGGGGAACCAATCAGCCCCAGCATTTT.